These 13 T cell receptor beta chains were sequenced from one sample in a study of T cells in Graves' hyperthyroidism and ophthalmopathy. RNA transcripts yielded amplified TCR beta CDR3 regions. RT-PCR in the first round (using the HTBI primer set) targeted the TCR CDR3. Via MiXCR, TCRdb re-called the multiplex PCR reads, giving one row per CDR3 protein. The sample has 140,000 or so distinct CDR3 sequences; approximately 24% are singletons. Specimen: blood. These receptors all stem from a woman in her 50s with Graves' hyperthyroidism that later progressed to Graves' ophthalmopathy.

This clonotype showed up just a few times. The CDR3 bases are TGCGCCAGCAGCCGTTCAGGCCTTAATGAAAAACTGTTTTTT. Its protein is CASSRSGLNEKLFF. This chain links TRBV4-1 with TRBJ1-4; D remains unclear. The CDR3 runs to 14 residues. CDR1 and CDR2 from the germline V gene are MGHRA and YSYEKL. Between the trimmed V and J ends, which lost 4 bases and 4 bases, there was a span of 10 bases.

This clonotype was counted at least ten times. The CDR3, as DNA: TGTGCCAGCAGTTCCCGGGCTGGGGAGTATGGCTACACCTTC. It yields the protein CASSSRAGEYGYTF. This chain connects TRBV27 to TRBJ1-2; D gene unclear. Germline V gene lookup returns CDR1 MNHEY and CDR2 SMNVEV (reference sequence). V was shortened by 4 bases and J by 5 bases, with 14 bases between the two germline ends. This CDR3 has 14 residues.

This clonotype has at least ten counts. The chain has TRBV7-9 and TRBJ2-3; D not certain. The germline gives CDR1 SEHNR, CDR2 FQNEAQ (reference sequence). This CDR3 comprises 12 residues. V gave up 5 bases and J gave up 1 base, with 4 bases separating them. CDR3: CASSGRTDTQYF. The CDR3 nucleotides read TGTGCCAGCAGCGGACGCACAGATACGCAGTATTTT.

This clonotype was detected ten times or more. The chain links TRBV5-1 to TRBJ2-7; 7 bases fit TRBD1. The CDR3 is 14 amino acids. The germline CDR1 and CDR2 sequences are SGHRS and YFSETQ. The trim removed 4 bases at V and 2 bases at J, leaving 6 bases unmatched. The CDR3 DNA reads as TGCGCCAGCAGCCCTGGGACAGTTCCCTACGAGCAGTACTTC. Translated, it gives CASSPGTVPYEQYF.

The chain carries TRBV6-2 or TRBV6-3 and TRBJ1-5, with a tentative D call TRBD1 (5 bases). Trimming removed 2 bases from V and 4 bases from J, with 9 bases in between. The CDR3 extends over 14 amino acids. The germline gives CDR1 MNHEY, CDR2 SVGEGT. CDR3 bases: TGTGCCAGCAGTTACCCAGGACAAAATCAGCCCCAGCATTTT. Translated, it gives CASSYPGQNQPQHF.

This clonotype was observed at least ten times. The chain recombines TRBV10-3 with TRBJ2-7; D is possibly TRBD2 (6 bases). The CDR3 spans 13 residues. Per germline, CDR1 ENHRY and CDR2 SYGVKD. V lost 2 bases and J 5 bases, leaving 10 bases between the germline ends. In nucleotides, the CDR3 is TGTGCCATCAGTGAGAATACTAGCAACGAGCAGTACTTC. Translating it yields CAISENTSNEQYF.

This clonotype was recorded many times. The chain joins TRBV10-2 to TRBJ2-1, with 7 bases lining up with TRBD2. Trimming took 5 bases from V and 8 from J; bases not matched to a gene: 15. CDR1 and CDR2 from the germline V gene are WSHSY and SAAADI. This CDR3 region has 16 residues. CDR3 sequence reads: CASSLPPLALGDEQFF. In nucleotides, the CDR3 is TGCGCCAGCAGTTTACCCCCACTAGCGCTTGGGGATGAGCAGTTCTTC.

There are a few counts of this clonotype. The rearrangement joins TRBV5-8 to TRBJ2-1, with 10 bases identical to TRBD2. V shed 5 bases and J 7 bases; nucleotides not matched to a gene: 9. Germline V gene sequence: CDR1 SGHTS, CDR2 YDEGEE. This CDR3 has 15 amino acids. The CDR3, as DNA: TGTGCCAGCAGTTCCGGACTAGCGGTCGGAAATGAGCAGTTCTTC. This sequence encodes CASSSGLAVGNEQFF.

In this sample, this clonotype turned up a few times. This sequence joins TRBV6-1 and TRBJ1-1, with D possibly being TRBD1 (6 bases). Germline CDR1 is MNHNS and CDR2 is SASEGT. The CDR3 extends over 14 amino acids. The V gene lost 5 bases and the J gene lost 7 bases, with 17 bases spanning the gap. The CDR3 is CASSPGVGVIEAFF. CDR3 DNA sequence: TGTGCCAGCAGTCCAGGGGTTGGGGTCATTGAAGCTTTCTTT.

Ten or more counts support this clonotype. The chain recombines TRBV20-1 with TRBJ1-4; possible D gene TRBD1, 5 bases. The CDR3 is 15 residues long. The ends were cut back, 3 bases at V and 3 bases at J, with 14 bases in the middle. Germline loops: CDR1 DFQATT, CDR2 SNEGSKA (reference sequence). The CDR3 DNA sequence: TGCAGTGCTAGGGCCTTATCGGGGGCTAATGAAAAACTGTTTTTT. It codes for CSARALSGANEKLFF.

The V and J genes are TRBV6-1 and TRBJ2-7; maybe TRBD2 (5 bases). Deletions cut 8 bases from V and 2 bases from J, with 13 bases between. This CDR3 contains 13 residues. The germline V gene has CDR1 MNHNS and CDR2 SASEGT. CDR3 loop: CASDPDWTYEQYV. The CDR3 DNA follows: TGTGCCAGCGACCCGGACTGGACCTACGAGCAGTACGTC.

The gene calls are TRBV20-1 and TRBJ2-7; TRBD2 matches 9 bases. Germline loops: CDR1 DFQATT, CDR2 SNEGSKA (reference sequence). This CDR3 comprises 15 residues. Losses at the gene ends were 2 bases for V and 5 bases for J; bases not matched to a gene: 10. Written as DNA, the CDR3 is TGCAGTGCTAGAATAATTAGCGGGAGTGAAGACGAGCAGTACTTC. Translating gives CSARIISGSEDEQYF.

This clonotype was found once. The V gene is TRBV6-2 or TRBV6-3, the J gene TRBJ1-1; TRBD1 matches at 9 bases. Looked up from germline, CDR1 is MNHEY and CDR2 is SVGEGT. V trimming: 6 bases; J trimming: 6 bases; junction bases outside the gene matches: 8. There are 14 residues in the CDR3. This CDR3 is CASRTYRGLPEAFF. In nucleotides, the CDR3 is TGTGCCAGCAGGACTTACAGGGGGCTCCCTGAAGCTTTCTTT.